This T cell receptor beta chain was sequenced during a study of shared clonotypes between healthy human individuals. Study overall: Researchers drew samples from two women and a few men aged 18 to 49. Points from the study as a whole: Among the subsets, naive ones generally showed larger estimated richness than memory ones.

V lost 1 base, J lost 4 bases, and 11 bases lay in between. The V gene's germline CDR1 is MGHRA and CDR2 YSYEKL. CDR3 length equals 15 residues. CD45RO-negative cells were positively selected for CCR7, leaving out terminally differentiated effector memory CD45RA+ cells. Healthy adults negative for HIV, lacking recent acute infections or vaccinations, served as donors. Some 30,000 T cell genomes (approximately 0.2 ug DNA) went into each sorted-subset replicate. This table comes from immunoSEQ multiplex PCR, and its TCRdb copy is limited to in-frame clones, with some not included. Among approximately 2,200,000 clones listed, just over 90% were seen once. A note on this clone: What it recognizes is unknown.

The sequenced sample consisted of naive CD8+ T cells from PBMCs. The chain links TRBV4-1 to TRBJ2-1, with D perhaps TRBD2 (5 bases). The TCR was taken from a man aged 18 to 29 in good health. Some clones in this sample may be carry-over from other donors' samples. Here the CDR3 DNA reads TGCGCCAGCAGCCAAGCGGCTAGCCTGTACAATGAGCAGTTCTTC. This translates into CASSQAASLYNEQFF.